This TCR beta chain was recorded in a study of shared T cell receptors in the human thymus. Some clones are missing from TCRdb's copy, which holds only in-frame ones; the method was immunoSEQ multiplex PCR. This sample carries approximately 760,000 clones, approximately 85% of them seen once, and the ten largest clones take 0.008% to 0.011%. The germline gives CDR1 MGHRA, CDR2 YSYEKL. CDR3 size: 16 residues. The V and J ends lost 4 bases and 5 bases, in that order; junction bases with no gene match: 11. The sample was also reused in another study, on human thymus T cells. That work states: The sample donors, healthy Finnish infants, were having corrective surgery for congenital heart defects. During corrective heart surgery, resections were taken, and the thymus tissue came from them. V and J gene usage appeared biased in thymic and blood repertoires. Among unrelated individuals, related research reported thymic repertoires that overlapped highly.

Sequences were obtained from thymocytes. This sequence was found in a girl less than two years old with a congenital heart defect. The J gene is TRBJ2-7, the V gene TRBV4-1, with 10 bases aligning to TRBD1. The CDR3 loop is CASSLLPGTGVDEQYF. The CDR3 nucleotides are TGCGCCAGCAGCCTCCTCCCCGGGACAGGGGTTGACGAGCAGTACTTC.